This note documents a single TCR beta chain sequence. Antigen unknown. This record belongs to a study of cytomegalovirus exposure and HLA in healthy donors. Both 60 Vbeta primers and 13 Jbeta primers went into the PCR. Libraries were prepared by immunoSEQ multiplex PCR; TCRdb keeps only in-frame clonotypes and omits some of them. The sample shows around 100,000 clones, roughly 79% of them seen only once. V was trimmed by 0 bases and J by 8 bases, leaving 16 bases between them. Germline V gene sequence: CDR1 MGHRA, CDR2 YSYEKL. The CDR3 covers 15 residues. Study observations and caveats: For most TCR sequences rarity was the rule, although some public TCRs occurred in many donors. Among TCR beta chains of equal frequency, HLA-associated ones were more clonally expanded in a later analysis.

The chain links TRBV4-1 to TRBJ1-2, with D perhaps matching TRBD1 (5 bases). The sequence was collected from a woman aged 70-85 years in good health and CMV-seropositive. Sequenced: PBMCs. The CDR3 DNA is TGCGCCAGCAGCCAAGATGGCAGGGTCTCGGGCGGCTACACCTTC. Its translation is CASSQDGRVSGGYTF.